What follows is one T cell receptor (beta chain) and its context. Libraries were prepared by immunoSEQ multiplex PCR; TCRdb keeps only in-frame clonotypes and omits some of them. The sample includes 150,000 to 200,000 clones, around 90% of them seen just once. These data are taken from a study of T cell responses to AZD1222 COVID-19 vaccine. The source was peripheral blood, collected 28 days after the second AZD1222 dose. The source of this sequence is an adult who received the AZD1222 COVID-19 vaccine.

The CDR3 spells CASSYSGTRLTDTQYF. CDR3 DNA sequence: TGTGCCAGCAGTTACTCCGGGACTCGACTCACAGATACGCAGTATTTT. The chain links TRBV6-5 to TRBJ2-3; D possibly corresponds to TRBD2 (6 bases). Trimming removed 0 bases at V and 2 bases at J, with 12 bases between. Germline V gene data show CDR1 as MNHEY and CDR2 as SVGAGI. This CDR3 has 16 residues.